The sequence of this T cell receptor beta chain was determined in a study of T cells after yellow fever vaccination. Overall study findings and caveats: The appearance of a small share of clonotypes in both CD4 and CD8 compartments was observed.

This clonotype was counted ten times or more. Its target is not known. TCR cDNA was made by 5'RACE template switching, adding a universal primer site and UMIs. TCRdb reprocessed the 5' RACE reads via MiXCR and lists one record per CDR3 protein. This table has nearly 350,000 distinct CDR3 sequences, approximately 8% appearing once. Germline values: CDR1 SEHNR, CDR2 FQNEAQ (reference sequence). V dropped 3 bases and J dropped 8 bases, with 13 bases sitting between them. The CDR3 loop spans 13 amino acids. The sequencing used PBMCs, collected around 45 days after the first yellow fever vaccination. The J gene is TRBJ1-2, the V gene TRBV7-9; D may be TRBD1 (5 bases). The sequence was collected from a man younger than 35 who received the YFV17D yellow fever vaccine. CDR3 region: CASSLRLRGGYTF. In nucleotides, the CDR3 is TGTGCCAGCAGCTTGAGGCTAAGGGGAGGCTACACCTTC.